A selection of T cell receptor beta chains follows, all from one sample in a study of human T cells and chemical hapten exposure. TCRdb ran MiXCR on the RACE reads and lists one entry per CDR3 protein. The table shows nearly 55,000 distinct CDR3 sequences, with just under 10% occurring only once. The sample here was whole blood, taken in connection with sensitization to the hapten diphenylcyclopropenone (DPC). The receptors stem from a woman aged 45 to 65 with alopecia areata. Some clones in this sample may be carry-over from other donors' samples. The CDR3 runs from the conserved cysteine through the conserved F or W. Fields, in order: J gene, clone size, D gene, V gene, CDR3 DNA, CDR3 protein. D genes are given only for firm matches. Not every row has a clone size; where given, it reads once, few, many or a size class.

j_call: TRBJ2-6; clone_size: -; d_call: -; v_call: TRBV6-6; cdr3_nt: TGTGCCAGCAGTTACTCTCCGGGGGCTGGGGCCAACGTCCTGACTTTC; cdr3_aa: CASSYSPGAGANVLTF
j_call: TRBJ2-7; clone_size: -; d_call: -; v_call: TRBV3-1; cdr3_nt: TGTGCCAGCAGCCAAACCAACGAGCAGTACTTC; cdr3_aa: CASSQTNEQYF
j_call: TRBJ1-1; clone_size: few; d_call: TRBD1; v_call: TRBV7-9; cdr3_nt: TGTGCCAGCAGCTCCCCCAGGGGGGCAGACCAAGACTCGAACACTGAAGCTTTCTTT; cdr3_aa: CASSSPRGADQDSNTEAFF
j_call: TRBJ2-2; clone_size: many; d_call: -; v_call: TRBV28; cdr3_nt: TGTGCCAGCAGTTTAAGGGGACCCACCGGGGAGCTGTTTTTT; cdr3_aa: CASSLRGPTGELFF
j_call: TRBJ2-3; clone_size: -; d_call: -; v_call: TRBV6-5; cdr3_nt: TGTGCCAGCAGTTACAGGGGGGCAGCGGATACGCAGTATTTT; cdr3_aa: CASSYRGAADTQYF
j_call: TRBJ1-5; clone_size: many; d_call: TRBD1; v_call: TRBV6-6; cdr3_nt: TGTGCCAGCAGTTACTCGAGACGCGGGGACAGGGCAAGTCAGCCCCAGCATTTT; cdr3_aa: CASSYSRRGDRASQPQHF
j_call: TRBJ1-1; clone_size: -; d_call: -; v_call: TRBV6-5; cdr3_nt: TGTGCCAGCAGCCAAGCTGACAGGAACACTGAAGCTTTCTTT; cdr3_aa: CASSQADRNTEAFF
j_call: TRBJ2-3; clone_size: many; d_call: -; v_call: TRBV12-3/TRBV12-4; cdr3_nt: TGTGCCAGCAGTTTAGATATGTCTAAGGCGCAGTATTTT; cdr3_aa: CASSLDMSKAQYF
j_call: TRBJ2-7; clone_size: many; d_call: -; v_call: TRBV29-1; cdr3_nt: TGCAGCGTGGGGGACTACGAGCAGTACTTC; cdr3_aa: CSVGDYEQYF
j_call: TRBJ2-1; clone_size: -; d_call: -; v_call: TRBV29-1; cdr3_nt: TGCAGCGTTAGGGACTCCGAGCAGTTCTTC; cdr3_aa: CSVRDSEQFF
j_call: TRBJ2-2; clone_size: few; d_call: -; v_call: TRBV28; cdr3_nt: TGTGCCAGCAGTTCCGGTCTTGCCGGGGAGCTGTTTTTT; cdr3_aa: CASSSGLAGELFF
j_call: TRBJ1-3; clone_size: -; d_call: -; v_call: TRBV19; cdr3_nt: TGTGCCAGTTCGCCTTTCTCTGGAAACACCATATATTTT; cdr3_aa: CASSPFSGNTIYF
j_call: TRBJ1-1; clone_size: -; d_call: -; v_call: TRBV12-3/TRBV12-4; cdr3_nt: TGTGCCAGCAGTAACGACGGGAGCCGGATCACTGAAGCTTTCTTT; cdr3_aa: CASSNDGSRITEAFF
j_call: TRBJ1-1; clone_size: -; d_call: -; v_call: TRBV20-1; cdr3_nt: TGCAGTGCTGATTTGAACACTGAAGCTTTCTTT; cdr3_aa: CSADLNTEAFF
j_call: TRBJ2-7; clone_size: few; d_call: TRBD1; v_call: TRBV28; cdr3_nt: TGTGCCAGCACAACCGGACAGGGTCCGTACGAGCAGTACTTC; cdr3_aa: CASTTGQGPYEQYF
j_call: TRBJ2-2; clone_size: few; d_call: -; v_call: TRBV28; cdr3_nt: TGTGCCAGCAGTTCCGCGGCCAAGAAAGCCGGGGAGCTGTTTTTT; cdr3_aa: CASSSAAKKAGELFF
j_call: TRBJ2-7; clone_size: many; d_call: TRBD1; v_call: TRBV19; cdr3_nt: TGTGCCAGTGCCGTGGACAGGGTCACCTACGAGCAGTACTTC; cdr3_aa: CASAVDRVTYEQYF
j_call: TRBJ2-1; clone_size: -; d_call: TRBD2; v_call: TRBV7-8; cdr3_nt: TGTGCCAGCAGTCTAGCGGTCGCCTCGACTCCCCCTCGCGAGCAGTTCTTC; cdr3_aa: CASSLAVASTPPREQFF
j_call: TRBJ2-7; clone_size: many; d_call: -; v_call: TRBV28; cdr3_nt: TGTGCCAGCAGGATCCCTGGCAGTACCTACGAGCAGTACTTC; cdr3_aa: CASRIPGSTYEQYF
j_call: TRBJ2-7; clone_size: many; d_call: -; v_call: TRBV10-3; cdr3_nt: TGTGCCACTCGCGGGGGCCCGTCAGGCGAGCAGTACTTC; cdr3_aa: CATRGGPSGEQYF
j_call: TRBJ2-1; clone_size: few; d_call: TRBD2; v_call: TRBV7-9; cdr3_nt: TGTGCCAGCAGCTTAGCCCTAGCGGGAGCCTACAATGAGCAGTTCTTC; cdr3_aa: CASSLALAGAYNEQFF
j_call: TRBJ1-5; clone_size: many; d_call: -; v_call: TRBV21-1; cdr3_nt: TGTGCCAGCAGCACACGCCCGGGACAGAAAAATCAGCCCCAGCATTTT; cdr3_aa: CASSTRPGQKNQPQHF
j_call: TRBJ1-3; clone_size: many; d_call: -; v_call: TRBV29-1; cdr3_nt: TGCAGCGTTGAAGGGGGGAGCTCTGGAAACACCATATATTTT; cdr3_aa: CSVEGGSSGNTIYF
j_call: TRBJ2-2; clone_size: -; d_call: -; v_call: TRBV10-3; cdr3_nt: TGTGCCACGGAGACAGATCTCACCGGGGAGCTGTTTTTT; cdr3_aa: CATETDLTGELFF
j_call: TRBJ1-1; clone_size: -; d_call: -; v_call: TRBV28; cdr3_nt: TGTGCCAGCTGGTTACGGACTGAAGCTTTCTTT; cdr3_aa: CASWLRTEAFF
j_call: TRBJ1-2; clone_size: -; d_call: -; v_call: TRBV12-3/TRBV12-4; cdr3_nt: TGTGCCAGCAGTTCCCGGGACAAGGGGGATTATGGCTACACCTTC; cdr3_aa: CASSSRDKGDYGYTF
j_call: TRBJ2-7; clone_size: -; d_call: -; v_call: TRBV4-3; cdr3_nt: TGCGCCAGCAGCCGGTCCATAGAGGCCTACGAGCAGTACTTC; cdr3_aa: CASSRSIEAYEQYF
j_call: TRBJ2-5; clone_size: -; d_call: -; v_call: TRBV6-5; cdr3_nt: TGTGCCAGCAGTTACCGGCGGGGAGAAGAGACCCAGTACTTC; cdr3_aa: CASSYRRGEETQYF
j_call: TRBJ1-6; clone_size: many; d_call: TRBD1; v_call: TRBV2; cdr3_nt: TGTGCCAGCATCCCCCGGGACAGGGCGCAATCACCCCTCCACTTT; cdr3_aa: CASIPRDRAQSPLHF
j_call: TRBJ2-4; clone_size: many; d_call: -; v_call: TRBV7-6; cdr3_nt: TGTGCCAGCAGCTTAGAGGACACCAGACTAGCCAAAAACATTCAGTACTTC; cdr3_aa: CASSLEDTRLAKNIQYF
j_call: TRBJ2-3; clone_size: many; d_call: -; v_call: TRBV13; cdr3_nt: TGTGCCAGCAGCTCCCGGGGTATAGGAAACACAGATACGCAGTATTTT; cdr3_aa: CASSSRGIGNTDTQYF